The subject of this entry is one T cell receptor beta chain. The antigen remains unidentified. These data are taken from a study of beta chain features in type 1 diabetes. Broader study findings: Shortening that was moderate but significant affected the TCRB CDR3s of Type 1 diabetes patients in all four CD4+ subsets. Compared to healthy donors, patients appeared to have naive, central memory and Treg TCRB repertoires that were more alike.

The CDR3 contains 12 residues. Germline CDR1 and CDR2: LNHDA and SQIVND (reference sequence). V was shortened by 5 bases and J by 12 bases, with 13 bases between the two germline ends. Expressed TCRB transcripts were sequenced because the isolated RNA had all been reverse transcribed beforehand. Only in-frame clones appear in the TCRdb table, and some are missing; sequencing was by immunoSEQ multiplex PCR. The sample holds about 400,000 clones, 10% to 15% seen once. The chain has TRBV19 and TRBJ1-4; perhaps TRBD1 as D (5 bases). This sequence was found in a man aged 18 to 29 in good health. Sequencing input: naive CD4+ T cells from blood. Here the CDR3 reads CASSSMRQQLFF. The DNA of the CDR3 is TGTGCCAGTAGTTCAATGCGACAGCAACTGTTTTTT.